Following are 17 T cell receptor beta chains from one sample sequenced in a study of glioma-infiltrating T cells after dendritic cell vaccination. Some clones are missing from TCRdb's copy, which holds only in-frame ones; the method was immunoSEQ multiplex PCR. The sample holds 75,000 to 95,000 clones, over 75% seen once. Time point: after dendritic cell vaccination, including at tumor progression/relapse. The sample in question was blood, obtained after dendritic cell vaccination. The receptors derive from a human donor with glioblastoma.

CDR3 in amino acids: CASTLDRSPDQPQHF. The CDR3 DNA reads TGCGCCAGCACCTTAGACAGGAGCCCTGATCAGCCCCAGCATTTT. The V gene is TRBV4-3, the J gene TRBJ1-5, with D perhaps matching TRBD1 (6 bases). This CDR3 comprises 15 residues. In germline, CDR1 is LGHNA, CDR2 YSLEER. Trimming took off 7 bases at V and 5 bases at J, with 18 bases between the two ends.

Here the CDR3 reads CASSMDRGLNEQYF. CDR3 DNA sequence: TGTGCCAGCAGTATGGACAGGGGGCTAAACGAGCAGTACTTC. The chain has TRBV27 and TRBJ2-7, with TRBD1 matching 11 bases. In germline, CDR1 is MNHEY, CDR2 SMNVEV (reference sequence). This CDR3 has 14 residues. The V and J ends lost 5 bases and 5 bases, in that order; junction bases with no gene match: 5.

Points on this clone: Mismatch with germline at one junction end may stem from a read error. The chain couples TRBV5-4 to TRBJ1-3; D unresolved. The CDR3 is made up of 17 amino acids. The germline gives CDR1 SGHNT, CDR2 YYREEE (reference sequence). Here the CDR3 DNA reads TGCGCCAGCAGCCAGGCCCCTACAGATTACTCTGGAAACACCATATATTTT. Its protein is CASSQAPTDYSGNTIYF.

The chain couples TRBV6-5 to TRBJ2-7; 7 nucleotides line up with TRBD2. Germline loops: CDR1 MNHEY, CDR2 SVGAGI. The CDR3 length is 15 residues. Trimming removed 5 bases from V and 5 bases from J; junction bases left unmatched: 12. Written as DNA, the CDR3 is TGTGCCAGCAGTCCAACCCTAGAGCGGGGTAACGAGCAGTACTTC. Its translation is CASSPTLERGNEQYF.

CDR3 sequence reads: CASSSLTDQGEQYF. The DNA for the CDR3 is TGCGCCAGCAGCTCTTTGACAGACCAAGGCGAGCAGTACTTC. The chain uses TRBV5-1 and TRBJ2-7, with D perhaps matching TRBD1 (5 bases). The CDR3 runs 14 residues. The germline CDR1 and CDR2 sequences are SGHRS and YFSETQ. Trimming took 3 bases from V and 6 from J, leaving 16 bases between them.

The chain links TRBV4-1 to TRBJ1-5; no firm D call. The CDR3 covers 13 residues. CDR1 is MGHRA and CDR2 is YSYEKL in the germline V gene. The V end lost 6 bases, the J end lost 0 bases, and 6 bases lay between the germline ends. CDR3 bases: TGCGCCAGCAGTCCCCATAGCAATCAGCCCCAGCATTTT. It yields the protein CASSPHSNQPQHF.

This chain joins TRBV2 and TRBJ2-3, with D perhaps TRBD1 (5 bases). Trimming stripped 0 bases from V and 6 bases from J, with 13 bases between. This CDR3 comprises 15 residues. Germline CDR1 SNHLY, CDR2 FYNNEI. This CDR3 reads CASSEAQGPTDTQYF. CDR3 coding DNA: TGTGCCAGCAGTGAAGCGCAGGGTCCCACGGATACGCAGTATTTT.

The chain employs TRBV5-1 and TRBJ1-1; 8 nucleotides match TRBD1. V lost 0 bases, J lost 1 base, and 2 bases stayed unmatched. Germline CDR1 reads SGHRS; CDR2 reads YFSETQ. This CDR3 has 15 amino acids. CDR3 DNA: TGCGCCAGCAGCTTGGGGGGGACAGGGAACACTGAAGCTTTCTTT. It translates to CASSLGGTGNTEAFF.

CDR3 sequence: CASSFGGSIPDTQYF. The CDR3 bases are TGTGCCAGCAGCTTTGGCGGGAGCATCCCAGATACGCAGTATTTT. The V call is TRBV11-3, the J call TRBJ2-3, with 7 bases aligning to TRBD2. Trimming took 3 bases from V and 4 from J; bases not matched to a gene: 7. Germline values: CDR1 SGHNT, CDR2 YENEEA. CDR3 length equals 15 residues.

This clone has just one count. The CDR3 DNA reads as TGTGCCAGCAGTCGTAGCTCCTACAATGAGCAGTTCTTC. It codes for CASSRSSYNEQFF. The chain recombines TRBV4-2 with TRBJ2-1; no firm D call. Germline V gene lookup returns CDR1 LGHNA and CDR2 YNFKEQ. The CDR3 has 13 residues. V was trimmed by 6 bases and J by 0 bases, leaving 6 bases between them.

The rearrangement uses TRBV5-1 and TRBJ1-2, with TRBD1 as a possible D gene (6 bases). The CDR3 totals 15 residues. The V end was cut by 2 bases, the J end by 2 bases, with 13 bases between. Germline values: CDR1 SGHRS, CDR2 YFSETQ. CDR3 loop: CASSFGDRTNYGYTF. Written as DNA, the CDR3 is TGCGCCAGCAGCTTTGGTGACAGGACGAACTATGGCTACACCTTC.

This chain links TRBV29-1 with TRBJ1-5; the D is unclear. The germline V gene encodes CDR1 SQVTM and CDR2 ANQGSEA. The CDR3 is made up of 15 amino acids. V was shortened by 3 bases and J by 4 bases, with 16 bases between the two germline ends. The CDR3 coding sequence is TGCAGCGTTGAGCTGGCTGGTGCCATAAATCAGCCCCAGCATTTT. Translation gives CSVELAGAINQPQHF.

This CDR3 reads CASSLDGRGPTDTQYF. The CDR3 DNA reads as TGCGCCAGCAGCTTGGACGGCAGGGGGCCGACAGATACGCAGTATTTT. The genes are TRBV5-1 and TRBJ2-3; 8 bases are a match to TRBD1. The CDR3 contains 16 residues. Looked up from germline, CDR1 is SGHRS and CDR2 is YFSETQ. V lost 0 bases and J lost 3; bases outside the gene matches: 6.

The rearrangement joins TRBV6-5 to TRBJ1-1, with D possibly matching TRBD1 (5 bases). The CDR3 consists of 13 residues. V lost 2 bases to trimming and J lost 3 bases, with 7 bases between them. The germline V gene has CDR1 MNHEY and CDR2 SVGAGI. DNA of the CDR3: TGTGCCAGCAGTTACCAGGGTTACACTGAAGCTTTCTTT. The encoded protein is CASSYQGYTEAFF.

The CDR3 DNA sequence: TGCGCCAGCAGCTTGGATGGACAGGGGTACAGGCCCCAGCATTTT. Protein sequence: CASSLDGQGYRPQHF. The rearrangement uses TRBV5-1 and TRBJ1-5, with 9 bases aligning to TRBD1. CDR3 length: 15 residues. The germline CDR1 and CDR2 sequences are SGHRS and YFSETQ. Unmatched junction bases numbered 7, after V lost 0 bases and J lost 9 bases.

The gene calls are TRBV5-1 and TRBJ1-2; TRBD1 is a possible D gene (5 bases). Germline CDR1 is SGHRS and CDR2 is YFSETQ. The CDR3 contains 14 residues. V dropped 3 bases and J dropped 2 bases, with 11 bases sitting between them. The CDR3: CASSSDPGNYGYTF. The CDR3 DNA follows: TGCGCCAGCAGCTCAGACCCAGGGAACTATGGCTACACCTTC.

This clone was counted a single time. Sequence at one end of the junction differs from germline and may be a read error. The J gene is TRBJ2-1, the V gene TRBV4-2, with D perhaps matching TRBD1 (6 bases). CDR1 is LGHNA and CDR2 is YNFKEQ in the germline V gene. CDR3 size: 12 residues. The CDR3 region is CTSSQSDSEQFF. The CDR3 DNA sequence: TGTACCAGCAGCCAATCGGACAGTGAGCAGTTCTTC.